This T cell receptor beta chain was documented in a study of blood T cell repertoires in COVID-19. Study summary: Samples of COVID-19 (acute and convalescent) were obtained from the United States, Italy and Spain. T cells, B-cell-depleted T cells, or PBMCs supplied cDNA or gDNA.

This clone was counted between two and nine times. In the authors' workflow: Amplification from reference gene primers served as the basis for estimated nucleated cell counts. Only in-frame clones appear in the TCRdb table, and some are missing; sequencing was by immunoSEQ multiplex PCR. The V and J calls and the clone size are those of that table, but D and trimming were determined from the DNA. This sample has approximately 150,000 clones, with 85% to 90% found just once. This sequence originates from a man aged 45-60 years who had recovered from COVID-19. The sequenced sample was peripheral blood.

In nucleotides, the CDR3 is TGTGCCAGCAGCGTAGACCGGGGAGAAGGCACAGATACGCAGTATTTT. Amino acids: CASSVDRGEGTDTQYF. The chain employs TRBV9 and TRBJ2-3; possible D gene TRBD2, 5 bases. This CDR3 has 16 amino acids. V was clipped by 0 bases and J by 1 base, with 12 bases between them. Germline V gives CDR1 SGDLS, CDR2 YYNGEE.